This TCR beta chain emerged from a study of blood T cell repertoires in COVID-19. For the study at large: COVID-19 samples collected from the United States, Italy and Spain covered acute and convalescent phases.

This clone was picked up one time. The germline V and J ends were trimmed by 4 bases and 2 bases, with 11 bases remaining between them. From germline, CDR1 is MGHRA and CDR2 YSYEKL. The CDR3 is made up of 14 amino acids. Those enrolled in Seattle joined during active infection and were followed longitudinally afterward. Study processing details: Estimates of nucleated cell counts were drawn from the amplification of reference gene primers. The data were produced by immunoSEQ multiplex PCR, yet TCRdb's version contains in-frame clones alone and is incomplete. From that table come the V and J calls and clone size; the DNA was used to work out D and trimming. This table holds over 130,000 clones, about 88% found once.

This clonotype originated in a human donor with COVID-19, enrolled during active disease. The donor label of this sample is uncertain. Sequencing input: peripheral blood. This chain links TRBV4-1 with TRBJ1-2, with D maybe TRBD1 (5 bases). CDR3 sequence: CASSPTTANYGYTF. CDR3 DNA: TGCGCCAGCAGCCCAACGACAGCGAACTATGGCTACACCTTC.